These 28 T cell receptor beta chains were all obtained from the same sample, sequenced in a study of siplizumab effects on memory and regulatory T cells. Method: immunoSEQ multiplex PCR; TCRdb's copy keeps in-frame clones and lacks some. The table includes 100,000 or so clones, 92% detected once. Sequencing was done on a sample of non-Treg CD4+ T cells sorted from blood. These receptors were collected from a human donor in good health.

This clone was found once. The CDR3 DNA reads as TGTGCCAGCAGCTTAGTGGGTCTCACCGGGGAGCTGTTTTTT. Amino acid sequence: CASSLVGLTGELFF. This rearrangement joins TRBV11-3 to TRBJ2-2; D uncertain. CDR1 is SGHNT and CDR2 is YENEEA in the germline V gene. The CDR3 contains 14 residues. V gave up 1 base and J gave up 4 bases, with 7 bases separating them.

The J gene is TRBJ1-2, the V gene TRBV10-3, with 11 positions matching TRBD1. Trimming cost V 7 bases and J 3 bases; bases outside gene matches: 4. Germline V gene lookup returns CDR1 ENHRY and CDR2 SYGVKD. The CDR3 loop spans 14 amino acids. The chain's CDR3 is CAITPGQGDYGYTF. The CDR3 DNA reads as TGTGCCATCACCCCGGGACAGGGGGACTATGGCTACACCTTC.

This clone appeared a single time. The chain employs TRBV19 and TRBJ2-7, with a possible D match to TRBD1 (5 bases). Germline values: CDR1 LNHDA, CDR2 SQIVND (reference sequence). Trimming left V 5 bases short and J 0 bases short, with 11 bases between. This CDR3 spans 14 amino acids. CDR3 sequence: CASSPRQYSYEQYF. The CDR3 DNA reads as TGTGCCAGTAGTCCCCGACAGTACTCCTACGAGCAGTACTTC.

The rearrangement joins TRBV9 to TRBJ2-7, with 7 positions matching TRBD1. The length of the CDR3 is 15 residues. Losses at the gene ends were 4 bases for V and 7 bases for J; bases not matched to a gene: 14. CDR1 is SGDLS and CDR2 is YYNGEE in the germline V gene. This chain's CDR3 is CASSPREGALVEQYF. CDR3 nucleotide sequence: TGTGCCAGCAGCCCTCGCGAGGGGGCCTTGGTGGAGCAGTACTTC.

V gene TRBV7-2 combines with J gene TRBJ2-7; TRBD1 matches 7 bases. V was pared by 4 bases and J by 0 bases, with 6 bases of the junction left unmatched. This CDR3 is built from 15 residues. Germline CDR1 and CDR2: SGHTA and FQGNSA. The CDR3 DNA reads TGTGCCAGCAGCTCGAGACAGGGCGGCTCCTACGAGCAGTACTTC. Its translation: CASSSRQGGSYEQYF.

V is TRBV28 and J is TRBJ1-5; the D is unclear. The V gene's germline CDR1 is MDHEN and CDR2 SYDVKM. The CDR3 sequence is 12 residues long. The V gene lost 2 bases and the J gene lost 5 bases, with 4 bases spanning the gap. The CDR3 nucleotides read TGTGCCAGCAGTTTAAGAGATCAGCCCCAGCATTTT. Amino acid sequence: CASSLRDQPQHF.

The CDR3 nucleotides read TGTGCCAGCAGTTCTCTGGGACTAGCGGGAGTAGGCACAGATACGCAGTATTTT. Translated, it gives CASSSLGLAGVGTDTQYF. The chain carries TRBV28 and TRBJ2-3, with 14 bases aligning to TRBD2. After removal of 4 bases from V and 1 base from J, the junction contained 7 bases not matched to a gene. This CDR3 spans 18 amino acids. CDR1 is MDHEN and CDR2 is SYDVKM in the germline V gene. The full variable domain, in which reference TRBV28 and TRBJ2-3 provide the parts outside the CDR3, is DVKVTQSSRYLVKRTGEKVFLECVQDMDHENMFWYRQDPGLGLRLIYFSYDVKMKEKGDIPEGYSVSREKKERFSLILESASTNQTSMYLCASSSLGLAGVGTDTQYFGPGTRLTVL.

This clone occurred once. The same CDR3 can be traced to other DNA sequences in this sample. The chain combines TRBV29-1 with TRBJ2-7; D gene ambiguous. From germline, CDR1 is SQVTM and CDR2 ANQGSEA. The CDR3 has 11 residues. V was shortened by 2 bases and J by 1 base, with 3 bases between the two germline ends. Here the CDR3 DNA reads TGCAGCGTTGAAACTTCCTACGAGCAGTACTTC. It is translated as CSVETSYEQYF.

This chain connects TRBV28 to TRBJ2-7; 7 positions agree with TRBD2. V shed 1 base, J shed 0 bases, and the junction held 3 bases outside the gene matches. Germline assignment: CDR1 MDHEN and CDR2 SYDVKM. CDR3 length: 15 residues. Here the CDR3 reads CASSLLREISYEQYF. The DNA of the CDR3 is TGTGCCAGCAGTTTATTGCGGGAGATCTCCTACGAGCAGTACTTC.

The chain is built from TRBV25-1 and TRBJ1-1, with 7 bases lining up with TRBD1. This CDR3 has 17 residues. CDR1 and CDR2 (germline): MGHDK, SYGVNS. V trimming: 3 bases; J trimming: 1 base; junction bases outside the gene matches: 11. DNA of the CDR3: TGTGCCAGCAGTGACCTACAGGGGAGGGACCGGAACACTGAAGCTTTCTTT. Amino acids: CASSDLQGRDRNTEAFF.

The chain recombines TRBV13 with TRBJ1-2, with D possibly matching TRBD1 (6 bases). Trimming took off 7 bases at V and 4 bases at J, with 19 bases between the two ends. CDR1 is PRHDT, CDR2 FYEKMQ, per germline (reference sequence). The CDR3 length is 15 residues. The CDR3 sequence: CASTSDRGRGYGYTF. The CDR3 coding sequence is TGTGCCAGCACCTCCGACCGGGGGCGCGGCTATGGCTACACCTTC.

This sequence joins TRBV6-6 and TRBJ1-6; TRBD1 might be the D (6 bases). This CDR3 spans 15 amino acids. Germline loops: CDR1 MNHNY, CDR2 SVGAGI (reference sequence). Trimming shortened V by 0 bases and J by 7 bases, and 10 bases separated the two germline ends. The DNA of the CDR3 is TGTGCCAGCAGTTACTCGGGGGGCGCGAATTCACCCCTCCACTTT. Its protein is CASSYSGGANSPLHF.

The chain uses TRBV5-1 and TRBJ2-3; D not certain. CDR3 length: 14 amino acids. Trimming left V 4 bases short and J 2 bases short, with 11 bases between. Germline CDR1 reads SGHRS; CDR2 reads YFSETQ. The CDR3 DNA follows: TGCGCCAGCAGCCTCACACATTCCACAGATACGCAGTATTTT. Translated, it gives CASSLTHSTDTQYF.

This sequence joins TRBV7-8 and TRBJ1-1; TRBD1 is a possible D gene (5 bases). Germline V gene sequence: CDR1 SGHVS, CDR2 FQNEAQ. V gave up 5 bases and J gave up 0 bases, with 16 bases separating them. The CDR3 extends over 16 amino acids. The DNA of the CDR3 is TGTGCCAGCAGCCCCCGACCGGGACCGATGAACACTGAAGCTTTCTTT. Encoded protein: CASSPRPGPMNTEAFF. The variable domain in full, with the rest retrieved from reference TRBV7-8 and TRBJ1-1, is GAGVSQSPRYKVAKRGQDVALRCDPISGHVSLFWYQQALGQGPEFLTYFQNEAQLDKSGLPSDRFFAERPEGSVSTLKIQRTQQEDSAVYLCASSPRPGPMNTEAFFGQGTRLTVV.

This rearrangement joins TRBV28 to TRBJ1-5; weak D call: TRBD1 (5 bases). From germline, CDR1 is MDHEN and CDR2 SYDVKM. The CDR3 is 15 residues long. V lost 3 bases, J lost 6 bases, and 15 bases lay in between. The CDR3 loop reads CASSLGGLLSQPQHF. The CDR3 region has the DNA TGTGCCAGCAGTTTGGGGGGACTATTGAGTCAGCCCCAGCATTTT.

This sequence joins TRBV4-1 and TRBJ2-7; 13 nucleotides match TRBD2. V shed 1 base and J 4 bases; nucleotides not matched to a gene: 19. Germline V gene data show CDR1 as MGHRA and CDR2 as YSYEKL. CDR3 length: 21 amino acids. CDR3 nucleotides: TGCGCCAGCAGCCAAGGACAGGGTCGGACTAGCGGGAGAGGAGTGGGGTACGAGCAGTACTTC. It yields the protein CASSQGQGRTSGRGVGYEQYF.

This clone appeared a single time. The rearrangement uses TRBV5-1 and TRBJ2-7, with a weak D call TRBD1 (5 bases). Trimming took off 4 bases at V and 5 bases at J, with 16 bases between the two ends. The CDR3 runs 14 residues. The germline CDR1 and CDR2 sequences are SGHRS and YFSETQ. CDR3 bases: TGCGCCAGCAGCCAAGATCCCAGGGTGGACGAGCAGTACTTC. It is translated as CASSQDPRVDEQYF.

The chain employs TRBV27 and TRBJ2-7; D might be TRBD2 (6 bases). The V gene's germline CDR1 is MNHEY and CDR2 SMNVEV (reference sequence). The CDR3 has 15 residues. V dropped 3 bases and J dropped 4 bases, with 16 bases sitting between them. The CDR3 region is CASSFDGSGVYEQYF. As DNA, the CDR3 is TGTGCCAGCAGTTTCGACGGGAGTGGGGTTTACGAGCAGTACTTC.

The CDR3, as DNA: TGTGCCAGCAGCTTGATTTCCGCAAGGGGGTCATGGCAGCCCCAGCATTTT. Its translation is CASSLISARGSWQPQHF. The chain couples TRBV5-5 to TRBJ1-5; possible D gene TRBD1, 6 bases. The CDR3 loop spans 17 amino acids. V lost 1 base to trimming and J lost 7 bases, with 21 bases between them. Germline assignment: CDR1 SGHKS and CDR2 YYEKEE (reference sequence).

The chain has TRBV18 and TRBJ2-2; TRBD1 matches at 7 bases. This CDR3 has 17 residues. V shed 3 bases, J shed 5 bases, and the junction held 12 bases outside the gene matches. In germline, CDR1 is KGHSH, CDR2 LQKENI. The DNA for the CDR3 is TGTGCCAGCTCACCGCGTCCCGGGACAGTGGGAACCGGGGAGCTGTTTTTT. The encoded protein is CASSPRPGTVGTGELFF.

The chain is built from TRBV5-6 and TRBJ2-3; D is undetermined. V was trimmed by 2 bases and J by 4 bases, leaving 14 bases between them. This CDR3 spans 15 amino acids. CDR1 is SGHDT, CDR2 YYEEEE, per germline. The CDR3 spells CASSFSATGPDTQYF. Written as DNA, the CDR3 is TGTGCCAGCAGCTTTTCAGCAACGGGCCCAGATACGCAGTATTTT.

CDR3 sequence: CASSATGIDEQFF. The CDR3 nucleotides read TGTGCCAGTAGTGCGACAGGGATCGATGAGCAGTTCTTC. This rearrangement joins TRBV19 to TRBJ2-1, with TRBD1 matching over 7 bases. The germline V gene has CDR1 LNHDA and CDR2 SQIVND (reference sequence). This CDR3 has 13 residues. V lost 5 bases to trimming and J lost 8 bases; unmatched junction nucleotides: 6.

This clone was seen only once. CDR3 in amino acids: CASSGLAGDETQYF. The CDR3 DNA is TGTGCCAGCAGTGGACTAGCGGGAGATGAGACCCAGTACTTC. The rearrangement joins TRBV28 to TRBJ2-5, with 13 bases aligning to TRBD2. The CDR3 covers 14 residues. Unmatched junction bases numbered 2, after V lost 5 bases and J lost 5 bases. Germline V lookup: CDR1 MDHEN, CDR2 SYDVKM.

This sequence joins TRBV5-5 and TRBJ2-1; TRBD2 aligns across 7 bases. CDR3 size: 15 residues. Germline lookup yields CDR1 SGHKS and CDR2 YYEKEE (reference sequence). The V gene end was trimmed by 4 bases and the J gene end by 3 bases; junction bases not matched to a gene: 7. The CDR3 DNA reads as TGTGCCAGCAGCATCTTAGCGGGTCACTACAATGAGCAGTTCTTC. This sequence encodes CASSILAGHYNEQFF.

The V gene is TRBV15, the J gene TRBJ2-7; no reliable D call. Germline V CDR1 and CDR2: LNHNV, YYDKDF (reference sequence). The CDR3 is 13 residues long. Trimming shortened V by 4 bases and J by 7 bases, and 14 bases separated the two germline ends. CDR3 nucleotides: TGTGCCACCAGCACCAATACGGTTCGAGAGCAGTACTTC. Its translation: CATSTNTVREQYF. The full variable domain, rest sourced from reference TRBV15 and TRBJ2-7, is DAMVIQNPRYQVTQFGKPVTLSCSQTLNHNVMYWYQQKSSQAPKLLFHYYDKDFNNEADTPDNFQSRRPNTSFCFLDIRSPGLGDTAMYLCATSTNTVREQYFGPGTRLTVT.

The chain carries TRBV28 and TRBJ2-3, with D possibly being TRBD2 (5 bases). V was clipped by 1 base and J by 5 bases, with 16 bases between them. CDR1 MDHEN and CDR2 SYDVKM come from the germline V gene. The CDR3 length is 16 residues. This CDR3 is CASSLSGVGRGDTQYF. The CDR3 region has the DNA TGTGCCAGCAGTTTATCCGGGGTGGGCCGGGGAGATACGCAGTATTTT.

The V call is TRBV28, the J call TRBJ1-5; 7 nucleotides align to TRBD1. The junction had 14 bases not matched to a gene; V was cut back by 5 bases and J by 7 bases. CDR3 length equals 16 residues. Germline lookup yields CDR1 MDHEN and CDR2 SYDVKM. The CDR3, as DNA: TGTGCCAGCAGTCCCCCCCGACAGGGTCTCGGGCAGCCCCAGCATTTT. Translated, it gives CASSPPRQGLGQPQHF.

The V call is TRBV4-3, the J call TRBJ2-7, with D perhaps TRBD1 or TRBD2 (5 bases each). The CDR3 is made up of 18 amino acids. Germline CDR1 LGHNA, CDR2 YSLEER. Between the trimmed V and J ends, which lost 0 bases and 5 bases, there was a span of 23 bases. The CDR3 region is CASSQDSVILVGTNEQYF. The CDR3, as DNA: TGCGCCAGCAGCCAAGATAGTGTGATCCTTGTGGGGACCAACGAGCAGTACTTC.